This T cell receptor beta chain was obtained from a study of cytomegalovirus exposure and HLA in healthy donors. Study as a whole: Earlier work reported approximately 100 million unique TCR beta sequences from 170 million or so T cells. As released early, the data held some 80 million unique TCRs from HLA-typed donors.

Germline loops: CDR1 MDHEN, CDR2 SYDVKM. This CDR3 spans 15 amino acids. V gave up 5 bases and J gave up 1 base, with 12 bases separating them. Study conclusions and caveats: There were 160 or so TCR beta chains listed as cytomegalovirus-associated. HLA alleles showed associations with 16,951 TCR beta sequences in a later analysis, at a 0.05 false discovery rate.

Remarks on this clone: Its antigen is still unknown.

The PCR ran on 60 Vbeta and 13 Jbeta primers. Clones were read by immunoSEQ multiplex PCR, and TCRdb kept only the in-frame ones, dropping some. Here the sample spans under 150,000 clones, 80% to 90% being singletons. This receptor was identified in a male donor in good health and CMV-seropositive. This rearrangement joins TRBV28 to TRBJ2-1; D is undetermined. Material: PBMCs. The CDR3 loop reads CASSPRRISYNEQFF. The CDR3 nucleotides read TGTGCCAGCAGTCCCCGGCGGATATCCTACAATGAGCAGTTCTTC.